This T cell receptor beta chain is from a study of regulatory T cells. Patients aged 2 to 39 years had fewer naive T cells. The germline gives CDR1 SEHNR, CDR2 FQNEAQ (reference sequence). The CDR3 sequence is 16 residues long. Trimming took 4 bases from V and 8 from J; bases not matched to a gene: 11. Primers: 52 TRBV forward and 13 TRBJ reverse. Data came from immunoSEQ multiplex PCR; TCRdb stores just in-frame clones and leaves some out. The repertoire includes more than 15,000 clones, around 90% of them detected once, and around 30% sits in the top ten. The chain links TRBV7-9 to TRBJ2-1; 10 nucleotides line up with TRBD2. The clonotype originates from a person under 35 with CD3G deficiency. The specimen was CD8+ T cells sorted from blood. CDR3 DNA sequence: TGTGCCAGCAGCTCAGGAGCGGGAGGGCCAAGCGATGAGCAGTTCTTC. Translating it yields CASSSGAGGPSDEQFF.